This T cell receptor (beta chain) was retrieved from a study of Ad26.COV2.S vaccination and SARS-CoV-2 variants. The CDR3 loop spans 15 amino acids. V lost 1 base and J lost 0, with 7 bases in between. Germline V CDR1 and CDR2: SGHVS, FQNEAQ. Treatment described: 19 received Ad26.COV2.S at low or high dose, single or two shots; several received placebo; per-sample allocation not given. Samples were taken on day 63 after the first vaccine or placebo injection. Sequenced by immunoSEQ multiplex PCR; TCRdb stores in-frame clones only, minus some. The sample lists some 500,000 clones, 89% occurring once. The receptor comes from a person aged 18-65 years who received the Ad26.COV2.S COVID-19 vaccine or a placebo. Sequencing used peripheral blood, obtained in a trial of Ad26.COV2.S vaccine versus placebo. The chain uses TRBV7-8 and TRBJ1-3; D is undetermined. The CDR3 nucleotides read TGTGCCAGCAGCTTAGGTCTCGCCTCTGGAAACACCATATATTTT. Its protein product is CASSLGLASGNTIYF.